The next 22 T cell receptor beta chains were all read from a single sample in a study of regulatory T cells in long-lasting Graves disease. Assembly of TCR beta libraries relied on iRepertoire HTBI primers together with Arm-PCR of CDR3 regions. In TCRdb, the multiplex PCR reads were re-called with MiXCR into one record per CDR3 protein. This table holds under 700,000 distinct CDR3 sequences, about 15% found once. The time point is: newly diagnosed GD, antithyroid drugs for less than 3 months. RNA extracted from PBMCs served as the sequencing template. The same sample was also studied in work on T cells in Graves' hyperthyroidism and ophthalmopathy.

Material: peripheral blood mononuclear cells (PBMCs), obtained at new diagnosis, from a patient treated with antithyroid drugs. The source of these receptors is a woman aged 40 to 65 with Graves disease.

This clonotype was counted many times. The J gene is TRBJ1-2, the V gene TRBV5-1; D is unclear. Germline lookup yields CDR1 SGHRS and CDR2 YFSETQ. Trimming took off 5 bases at V and 5 bases at J, with 10 bases between the two ends. The CDR3 is 12 residues long. The chain's CDR3 is CASRSTDYGYTF. In DNA, the CDR3 is TGCGCCAGCAGGAGTACGGATTATGGCTACACCTTC.

This clonotype was found many times. The chain carries TRBV3-1 and TRBJ2-5, with D possibly matching TRBD1 (5 bases). Looked up from germline, CDR1 is LGHDT and CDR2 is YNNKEL (reference sequence). The CDR3 spans 14 residues. The V end lost 4 bases, the J end lost 0 bases, and 9 bases lay between the germline ends. In nucleotides, the CDR3 is TGTGCCAGCAGCCCCGGACACAACCAAGAGACCCAGTACTTC. This codes for CASSPGHNQETQYF.

In its sample, this clonotype was seen many times. The chain combines TRBV5-1 with TRBJ1-1; 7 bases agree with TRBD1. V dropped 2 bases and J dropped 3; count of bases not matched to a gene: 4. Germline V gene lookup returns CDR1 SGHRS and CDR2 YFSETQ. The CDR3 runs 14 residues. The CDR3: CASSFTGDDTEAFF. DNA for the CDR3: TGCGCCAGCAGCTTCACAGGGGACGACACTGAAGCTTTCTTT.

The sample holds many counts of this clonotype. CDR3 sequence (DNA): TGTGCCAGCAGCGTAGATCGAGCGGGGAGGGCAGATACGCAGTATTTT. Its protein is CASSVDRAGRADTQYF. The V call is TRBV9, the J call TRBJ2-3; TRBD2 matches 7 bases. This CDR3 contains 16 residues. The V gene's germline CDR1 is SGDLS and CDR2 YYNGEE. Germline trimming cut 0 bases from V and 4 bases from J; bases unmatched to any gene: 8.

This clonotype was seen ten or more times. The chain employs TRBV12-3 or TRBV12-4 and TRBJ2-7; either TRBD1 or TRBD2 may supply D (5 bases each). V was pared by 5 bases and J by 5 bases, with 16 bases between. The CDR3 extends over 14 amino acids. This chain's CDR3 is CASSEIRGEHEQYF. The CDR3 DNA reads as TGTGCCAGCAGTGAAATCCGGGGCGAACACGAGCAGTACTTC.

This clonotype was seen many times. This chain connects TRBV12-3 or TRBV12-4 to TRBJ1-2; D uncertain. This CDR3 region has 13 residues. Trimming took 6 bases from V and 4 from J, leaving 12 bases between them. CDR3 region: CASSPRGAYGYTF. CDR3 DNA sequence: TGTGCCAGCAGCCCCCGAGGCGCCTATGGCTACACCTTC.

This clonotype was counted at least ten times. This chain connects TRBV28 to TRBJ2-7; 12 nucleotides line up with TRBD2. Trimming at V came to 4 bases and at J to 6 bases, leaving 7 bases not matched to a gene. The CDR3 extends over 15 amino acids. From germline, CDR1 is MDHEN and CDR2 SYDVKM. The CDR3, as DNA: TGTGCCAGCAGTTCCCTAGCGGGGGGGAGTATCGAGCAGTACTTC. Amino acid sequence: CASSSLAGGSIEQYF.

This clonotype was seen only a few times. The rearrangement links TRBV19 to TRBJ1-2; D possibly corresponds to TRBD1 (5 bases). This CDR3 is built from 14 residues. V dropped 3 bases and J dropped 2 bases, with 10 bases sitting between them. Germline V gene lookup returns CDR1 LNHDA and CDR2 SQIVND (reference sequence). The CDR3 DNA reads TGTGCCAGTAGTATCACCGGGGCCAACTATGGCTACACCTTC. Its translation: CASSITGANYGYTF. Filled out from reference TRBV19 and TRBJ1-2, the complete variable domain reads DGGITQSPKYLFRKEGQNVTLSCEQNLNHDAMYWYRQDPGQGLRLIYYSQIVNDFQKGDIAEGYSVSREKKESFPLTVTSAQKNPTAFYLCASSITGANYGYTFGSGTRLTVV.

Many counts were recorded for this clonotype. V gene TRBV6-1 combines with J gene TRBJ2-7; 12 nucleotides agree with TRBD1. The junction had 5 bases not matched to a gene; V was cut back by 3 bases and J by 5 bases. There are 15 residues in the CDR3. Germline assignment: CDR1 MNHNS and CDR2 SASEGT. The CDR3 is CASSDRDRGLDEQYF. Written as DNA, the CDR3 is TGTGCCAGCAGTGACCGGGACAGGGGGCTCGACGAGCAGTACTTC.

The chain joins TRBV9 to TRBJ1-4; 7 bases fit TRBD1. V trimming: 0 bases; J trimming: 4 bases; junction bases outside the gene matches: 6. The V gene's germline CDR1 is SGDLS and CDR2 YYNGEE. The CDR3 totals 16 residues. The CDR3 spells CASSVGGGQYNEKLFF. The CDR3 DNA reads as TGTGCCAGCAGCGTAGGAGGGGGACAGTATAATGAAAAACTGTTTTTT.

This clonotype was seen many times. This chain connects TRBV7-2 to TRBJ1-3, with D unresolved. From germline, CDR1 is SGHTA and CDR2 FQGNSA. The CDR3 is 14 amino acids. With 5 bases removed from V and 4 bases from J, the gap between germline ends came to 12 bases. This CDR3 is CASSRPGSGNTIYF. The CDR3 DNA reads TGTGCCAGCAGCCGCCCGGGGTCGGGAAACACCATATATTTT.

This clonotype appeared many times. This chain links TRBV11-2 with TRBJ1-1; D gene ambiguous. From germline, CDR1 is SGHAT and CDR2 FQNNGV. Trimming removed 5 bases at V and 3 bases at J, with 10 bases between. This CDR3 region has 13 residues. CDR3 protein: CASSPSTYTEAFF. The CDR3 region has the DNA TGTGCCAGCAGCCCGTCAACTTACACTGAAGCTTTCTTT. The full variable domain, its missing parts supplied by reference TRBV11-2 and TRBJ1-1, is EAGVAQSPRYKIIEKRQSVAFWCNPISGHATLYWYQQILGQGPKLLIQFQNNGVVDDSQLPKDRFSAERLKGVDSTLKIQPAKLEDSAVYLCASSPSTYTEAFFGQGTRLTVV.

The CDR3 DNA reads as TGTGCCAGCAGTCTGGGCCTACCGGGCGAGCAGTACTTC. This translates into CASSLGLPGEQYF. V and J are TRBV12-3 or TRBV12-4 and TRBJ2-7; no definite D call. The CDR3 spans 13 residues. Trimming stripped 5 bases from V and 6 bases from J, with 14 bases between.

This chain uses TRBV7-2 with TRBJ2-2; D might be TRBD2 (5 bases). The CDR3 runs to 16 residues. V lost 1 base to trimming and J lost 9 bases, with 18 bases between them. In germline, CDR1 is SGHTA, CDR2 FQGNSA. Here the CDR3 DNA reads TGTGCCAGCAGCTTAGTAACTAGAGGGCCTGTGTGGGAGCTGTTTTTT. As protein: CASSLVTRGPVWELFF.

In its sample, this clonotype was seen a few times. CDR3 bases: TGTGCCAGCACCGAAATGGGCCATGCACCCCTCCACTTT. Translation: CASTEMGHAPLHF. The chain couples TRBV7-8 to TRBJ1-6, with D unclear. Germline V gives CDR1 SGHVS, CDR2 FQNEAQ. V was pared by 7 bases and J by 11 bases, with 15 bases between. The CDR3 contains 13 residues.

This clonotype showed up just a few times. The chain uses TRBV6-1 and TRBJ1-1; the D is unclear. Looked up from germline, CDR1 is MNHNS and CDR2 is SASEGT. The length of the CDR3 is 14 residues. V lost 7 bases and J lost 1, with 13 bases in between. The CDR3 sequence is CASNFDGPNTEAFF. The CDR3 coding sequence is TGTGCCAGCAACTTTGACGGCCCGAACACTGAAGCTTTCTTT.

This clonotype showed up just a few times. The chain couples TRBV27 to TRBJ1-2; D might be TRBD1 (5 bases). Germline V CDR1 and CDR2: MNHEY, SMNVEV (reference sequence). The CDR3 is 17 amino acids. Trimming removed 3 bases from V and 3 bases from J, with 20 bases in between. The CDR3 loop is CASSFINQGGEDYGYTF. The CDR3 region has the DNA TGTGCCAGCAGTTTTATCAACCAGGGAGGGGAAGACTATGGCTACACCTTC.

The sample holds many counts of this clonotype. The rearrangement links TRBV3-1 to TRBJ1-1; no reliable D call. Germline CDR1 LGHDT, CDR2 YNNKEL (reference sequence). The CDR3 extends over 14 amino acids. Trimming left V 4 bases short and J 1 base short, with 10 bases between. CDR3: CASSRAGANTEAFF. CDR3 nucleotides: TGTGCCAGCAGCCGAGCAGGAGCGAACACTGAAGCTTTCTTT.

The chain employs TRBV7-9 and TRBJ1-1, with unresolved D. Germline lookup yields CDR1 SEHNR and CDR2 FQNEAQ (reference sequence). This CDR3 has 12 residues. V was cut by 5 bases and J by 8 bases, with 12 bases left in between. The DNA of the CDR3 is TGTGCCAGCAGCATAGACATTTCAGAAGCTTTCTTT. Its translation is CASSIDISEAFF.

This clonotype has ten or more counts. This chain uses TRBV2 with TRBJ2-1, with TRBD1 matching over 11 bases. The germline V gene encodes CDR1 SNHLY and CDR2 FYNNEI. Trimming removed 4 bases from V and 4 bases from J; junction bases left unmatched: 9. The CDR3 contains 17 residues. The CDR3 sequence: CASSGGTGTGGYNEQFF. DNA for the CDR3: TGTGCCAGCAGTGGGGGTACTGGGACAGGGGGTTACAATGAGCAGTTCTTC.

This clonotype was recorded a few times. V is TRBV9 and J is TRBJ2-3; tentatively, D is TRBD1 (6 bases). V was cut by 1 base and J by 2 bases, with 11 bases left in between. Germline CDR1 reads SGDLS; CDR2 reads YYNGEE. The CDR3 sequence is 15 residues long. CDR3 residues: CASSVRGQYTDTQYF. CDR3 sequence (DNA): TGTGCCAGCAGCGTACGGGGACAATACACAGATACGCAGTATTTT. Together with reference TRBV9 and TRBJ2-3, the CDR3 gives the full variable domain: DSGVTQTPKHLITATGQRVTLRCSPRSGDLSVYWYQQSLDQGLQFLIQYYNGEERAKGNILERFSAQQFPDLHSELNLSSLELGDSALYFCASSVRGQYTDTQYFGPGTRLTVL.

This clonotype appeared many times. J is TRBJ2-1 and V is TRBV20-1; D call uncertain. There are 12 residues in the CDR3. CDR1 and CDR2 from the germline V gene are DFQATT and SNEGSKA (reference sequence). Trimming stripped 0 bases from V and 13 bases from J, with 13 bases between. CDR3 nucleotide sequence: TGCAGTGCTAGAGATTATAGGGTAGGCCAGTTCTTC. Its translation: CSARDYRVGQFF.